Each of the 24 T cell receptor beta chains below was sequenced from the same sample in a study of CXCR3-negative and CXCR3-positive naive CD8 T cells (dated by TCRdb to the late 2010s). Sequencing relied on a NextSeq 550. The Human TCR Profiling Kit (MiLaboratory) was used to make UMI-labeled 5' RACE TRB cDNA libraries. Following TCRdb reprocessing, every CDR3 protein sequence forms one entry, and DNA is not provided. The table for this sample lists more than 5,000 distinct CDR3 sequences. 1.7% of the sample lies in the top ten. For these receptors, no antigen is known. Study-level results and caveats: TRB CDR3s from CXCR3-positive naive cells showed higher hydrophobicity (lower Kidera factor 4), lower energy, and higher strength and volume indices than CXCR3-negative naive cells.

Material for sequencing was naive CXCR3+ CD8+ T cells from blood. What this sample's cell subset or site label stands for: CD45RO-CCR7+CD27+CD95- naive CD8+ T cells expressing CXCR3 (TNR3+). Every receptor here comes from a human donor in good health. Some clones in this sample may be carry-over from other donors' samples.

The V call is TRBV7-8, the J call TRBJ2-1. The CDR3 length is 15 residues. CDR1 and CDR2 (germline): SGHVS, FQNEAQ. The CDR3 loop reads CASSPGRIVYNEQFF. The full variable domain, in which reference TRBV7-8 and TRBJ2-1 provide the parts outside the CDR3, is GAGVSQSPRYKVAKRGQDVALRCDPISGHVSLFWYQQALGQGPEFLTYFQNEAQLDKSGLPSDRFFAERPEGSVSTLKIQRTQQEDSAVYLCASSPGRIVYNEQFFGPGTRLTVL.

This clonotype is medium-sized by frequency. CDR3 amino acids: CSVEGRGLGEQYF. V gene TRBV29-1 combines with J gene TRBJ2-7; TCRdb lists TRBD2, though no DNA is available to test this call. Germline V gives CDR1 SQVTM, CDR2 ANQGSEA. The CDR3 contains 13 residues.

The chain employs TRBV7-8 and TRBJ2-7. This CDR3 is built from 13 residues. The germline gives CDR1 SGHVS, CDR2 FQNEAQ. CDR3 sequence: CASKEAAHQEQYF.

The CDR3 sequence is CASGTTARVYEQYF. This chain joins TRBV12-3 or TRBV12-4 and TRBJ2-7; TCRdb selects TRBD1, and the lack of DNA leaves this call unchecked. The CDR3 spans 14 residues.

This clonotype is labeled medium-sized based on frequency. The chain combines TRBV28 with TRBJ1-1. Germline lookup yields CDR1 MDHEN and CDR2 SYDVKM. There are 14 residues in the CDR3. This chain's CDR3 is CASSLSVMNTEAFF.

Measured by frequency, this clonotype is medium-sized. CDR3 region: CSAPHLAGVIDEQFF. V gene TRBV20-1 combines with J gene TRBJ2-1; with no DNA, the TCRdb D assignment of TRBD2 cannot be verified. The CDR3 is 15 amino acids. The germline CDR1 and CDR2 sequences are DFQATT and SNEGSKA (reference sequence).

The rearrangement uses TRBV29-1 and TRBJ2-7; no DNA is available, so the TRBD1 call from TCRdb remains unchecked. Germline CDR1 SQVTM, CDR2 ANQGSEA. The CDR3 contains 15 residues. This CDR3 reads CSVEVEGKSSYEQYF.

Considering frequency, this clonotype is medium-sized. V is TRBV29-1 and J is TRBJ2-1; the D call of TRBD1 rests on TCRdb alone, since no DNA is present to check it. Germline CDR1 reads SQVTM; CDR2 reads ANQGSEA. The CDR3 consists of 15 residues. CDR3 sequence reads: CSVELPGHNLNEQFF.

This chain uses TRBV5-4 with TRBJ1-2; TCRdb selects TRBD1, and the lack of DNA leaves this call unchecked. Per germline, CDR1 SGHNT and CDR2 YYREEE (reference sequence). CDR3 length: 13 amino acids. The CDR3: CASSPEGGLRRTF.

This clonotype is classed as medium-sized by frequency. The CDR3 spells CASSPSPGQGATEAFF. The chain links TRBV4-1 to TRBJ1-1; TCRdb selects TRBD1, and the lack of DNA leaves this call unchecked. This CDR3 has 16 amino acids. Germline values: CDR1 MGHRA, CDR2 YSYEKL.

This chain uses TRBV29-1 with TRBJ2-3; no DNA is available, so the TRBD1 call from TCRdb remains unchecked. This CDR3 has 14 residues. Germline CDR1 and CDR2: SQVTM and ANQGSEA. The CDR3 sequence: CSVAKQGSTDTQYF.

This clonotype ranks as medium-sized in terms of frequency. V and J are TRBV5-1 and TRBJ2-1; TCRdb outputs TRBD2, but without DNA this stays unchecked. CDR3 size: 16 residues. Germline CDR1 reads SGHRS; CDR2 reads YFSETQ. The CDR3 spells CASSLPGGPIENEQFF.

The rearrangement uses TRBV4-2 and TRBJ2-2; the TCRdb D gene call, TRBD2, has no DNA to confirm it. This CDR3 has 16 residues. Germline CDR1 and CDR2: LGHNA and YNFKEQ. The CDR3 here is CASSQPGGGASGELFF.

This clonotype is deemed medium-sized (0.01 to 0.1%) by its frequency. This sequence joins TRBV6-2 or TRBV6-3 and TRBJ2-1; no DNA is available, so the TRBD2 call from TCRdb remains unchecked. The CDR3 contains 16 residues. The germline V gene has CDR1 MNHEY and CDR2 SVGEGT. CDR3 in amino acids: CASSGTGTSAFNEQFF.

Judged by frequency, this clonotype is medium-sized. The chain recombines TRBV7-3 with TRBJ2-3; TCRdb's D gene call, TRBD1, goes unchecked for lack of DNA. Germline values: CDR1 SGHTA, CDR2 FQGTGA. This CDR3 spans 13 amino acids. The CDR3: CASSPGTDHQQYF. Looking up the rest from reference TRBV7-3 and TRBJ2-3 gives the full variable domain: GAGVSQTPSNKVTEKGKYVELRCDPISGHTALYWYRQSLGQGPEFLIYFQGTGAADDSGLPNDRFFAVRPEGSVSTLKIQRTERGDSAVYLCASSPGTDHQQYFGPGTRLTVL.

The genes are TRBV6-5 and TRBJ2-3; there is no DNA to check the TCRdb D call of TRBD1. The CDR3 contains 17 residues. Per the germline V gene, CDR1 is MNHEY and CDR2 is SVGAGI. The CDR3 sequence: CASRPDPGQAGTDTQYF.

The genes are TRBV7-9 and TRBJ2-1; the D call from TCRdb, TRBD2, cannot be confirmed without DNA. The CDR3 has 17 residues. From germline, CDR1 is SEHNR and CDR2 FQNEAQ (reference sequence). CDR3 sequence reads: CASSSAGASGRYNEQFF.

V gene TRBV4-3 combines with J gene TRBJ1-1. CDR3 length: 14 amino acids. Germline V gene lookup returns CDR1 LGHNA and CDR2 YSLEER. CDR3 residues: CASSQDAGNTEAFF.

The V call is TRBV5-1, the J call TRBJ2-7. Germline CDR1 is SGHRS and CDR2 is YFSETQ. This CDR3 region has 14 residues. CDR3 sequence reads: CASSSSGGSYEQYF.

According to its frequency, this clonotype is medium-sized (0.01 to 0.1%). V usage is TRBV29-1 and J usage is TRBJ2-3; TCRdb's assignment of TRBD2 cannot be checked, as there is no DNA. Germline CDR1 and CDR2: SQVTM and ANQGSEA. There are 13 residues in the CDR3. CDR3 sequence: CSGLAGTTDTQYF.

The genes are TRBV6-5 and TRBJ2-5; TCRdb gives TRBD1 as the D gene, but with no DNA this cannot be confirmed. The germline V gene has CDR1 MNHEY and CDR2 SVGAGI. This CDR3 has 15 amino acids. CDR3 residues: CASITGQLPQETQYF.

In terms of frequency, this clonotype is medium-sized. The chain is built from TRBV4-1 and TRBJ2-3; TCRdb gives TRBD2 as the D gene, but with no DNA this cannot be confirmed. CDR3 length equals 13 residues. The germline V gene encodes CDR1 MGHRA and CDR2 YSYEKL. The CDR3 sequence: CASRSSGMDTQYF.

This clonotype registers medium-sized (0.01 to 0.1%) by frequency. The rearrangement joins TRBV6-5 to TRBJ2-5; lacking DNA, the TRBD2 call made by TCRdb goes unchecked. Germline V lookup: CDR1 MNHEY, CDR2 SVGAGI. This CDR3 region has 17 residues. CDR3: CASSSTGSGTSKETQYF.

The chain has TRBV7-6 and TRBJ2-6; TCRdb's D gene call, TRBD2, goes unchecked for lack of DNA. Germline V gives CDR1 SGHVS, CDR2 FNYEAQ. CDR3 length: 18 residues. The CDR3 is CASSPRRASGSGANVLTF.